This TCR beta chain is drawn from a study of CD8 T cells in Susac syndrome. The CDR3 length is 19 residues. Germline CDR1 and CDR2: SGHRS and YFSETQ. V shed 4 bases and J shed 4 bases, with 28 bases lying between them. It was with random hexamers that roughly 0.5 to 1 ug RNA was reverse transcribed. With immunoSEQ multiplex PCR, TCR beta CDR3 was amplified across 54 Vbeta and 13 Jbeta. TCRdb passed the immunoSEQ multiplex PCR reads through MiXCR, listing each CDR3 protein once. The sample yields around 200,000 distinct CDR3 sequences, approximately 95% seen once. The authors sequenced TCR beta from blood CD8+ and CD4+ T cells.

This chain uses TRBV5-1 with TRBJ2-3; D is possibly TRBD2 (6 bases). The specimen was CD4+ T cells from PBMCs. This TCR derives from a human donor with multiple sclerosis. CDR3 amino acids: CASSPVGGAGRSRADTQYF. The CDR3 nucleotides read TGCGCCAGCAGCCCCGTGGGGGGAGCCGGACGGTCCAGAGCAGATACGCAGTATTTT. Drawing the rest from reference TRBV5-1 and TRBJ2-3, the complete variable domain is KAGVTQTPRYLIKTRGQQVTLSCSPISGHRSVSWYQQTPGQGLQFLFEYFSETQRNKGNFPGRFSGRQFSNSRSEMNVSTLELGDSALYLCASSPVGGAGRSRADTQYFGPGTRLTVL.